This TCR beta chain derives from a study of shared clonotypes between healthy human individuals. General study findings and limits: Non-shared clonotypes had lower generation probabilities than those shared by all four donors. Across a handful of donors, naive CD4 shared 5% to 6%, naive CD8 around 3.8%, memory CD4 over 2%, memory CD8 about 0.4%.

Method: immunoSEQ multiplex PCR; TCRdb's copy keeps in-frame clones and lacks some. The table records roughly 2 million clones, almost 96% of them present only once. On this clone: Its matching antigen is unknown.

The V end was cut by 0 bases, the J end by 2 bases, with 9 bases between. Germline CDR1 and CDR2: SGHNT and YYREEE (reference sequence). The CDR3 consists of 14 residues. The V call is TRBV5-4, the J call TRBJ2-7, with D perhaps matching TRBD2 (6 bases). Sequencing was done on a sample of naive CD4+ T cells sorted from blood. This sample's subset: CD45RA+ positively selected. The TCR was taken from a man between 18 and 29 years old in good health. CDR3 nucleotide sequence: TGTGCCAGCAGCTTGGCCCCGGGGGCCTACGAGCAGTACTTC. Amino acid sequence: CASSLAPGAYEQYF.